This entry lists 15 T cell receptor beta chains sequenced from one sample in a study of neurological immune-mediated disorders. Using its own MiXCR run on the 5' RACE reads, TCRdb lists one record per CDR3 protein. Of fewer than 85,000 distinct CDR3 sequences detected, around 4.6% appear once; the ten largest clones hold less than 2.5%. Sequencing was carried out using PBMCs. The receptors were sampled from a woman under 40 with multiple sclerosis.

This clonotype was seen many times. The CDR3 bases are TGCAGTGCTAGCGGTCCGGGAGGCACTGAAGCTTTCTTT. Its protein is CSASGPGGTEAFF. V is TRBV20-1 and J is TRBJ1-1; D unresolved. This CDR3 is built from 13 residues. Germline loops: CDR1 DFQATT, CDR2 SNEGSKA (reference sequence). Between the trimmed V and J ends, which lost 3 bases and 4 bases, there was a span of 12 bases.

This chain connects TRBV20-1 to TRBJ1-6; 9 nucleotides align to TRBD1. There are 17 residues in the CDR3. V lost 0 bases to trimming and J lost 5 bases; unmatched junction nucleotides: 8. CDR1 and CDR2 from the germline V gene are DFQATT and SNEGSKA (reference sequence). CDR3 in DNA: TGCAGTGCTAGAGACGGGTGGGACAGGGCGGATAATTCACCCCTCCACTTT. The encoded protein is CSARDGWDRADNSPLHF.

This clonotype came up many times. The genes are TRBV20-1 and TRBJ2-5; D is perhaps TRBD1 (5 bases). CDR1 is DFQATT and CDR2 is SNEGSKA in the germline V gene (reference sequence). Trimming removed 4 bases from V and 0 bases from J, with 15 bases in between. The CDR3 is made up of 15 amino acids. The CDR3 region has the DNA TGCAGTGCTAATCCTTCAGGGCAGAACCAAGAGACCCAGTACTTC. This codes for CSANPSGQNQETQYF.

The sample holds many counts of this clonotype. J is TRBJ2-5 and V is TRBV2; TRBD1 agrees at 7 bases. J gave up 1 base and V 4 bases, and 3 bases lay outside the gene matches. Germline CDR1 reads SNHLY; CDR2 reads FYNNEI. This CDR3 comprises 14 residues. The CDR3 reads CASSGNRGQETQYF. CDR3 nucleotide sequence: TGTGCCAGCAGTGGGAACAGGGGCCAAGAGACCCAGTACTTC.

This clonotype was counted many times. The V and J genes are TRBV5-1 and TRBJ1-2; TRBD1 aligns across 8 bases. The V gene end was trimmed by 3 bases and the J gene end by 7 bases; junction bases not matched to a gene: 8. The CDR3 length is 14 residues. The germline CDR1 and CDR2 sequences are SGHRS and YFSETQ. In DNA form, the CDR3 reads TGCGCCAGCAGCTCGCAGGGGACAGGAGGTGGCTACACCTTC. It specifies CASSSQGTGGGYTF.

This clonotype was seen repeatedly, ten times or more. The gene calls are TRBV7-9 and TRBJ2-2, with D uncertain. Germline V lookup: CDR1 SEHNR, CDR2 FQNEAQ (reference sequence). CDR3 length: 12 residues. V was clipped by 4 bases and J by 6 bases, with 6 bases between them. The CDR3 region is CASSSLAGELFF. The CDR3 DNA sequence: TGTGCCAGCAGCTCCCTGGCCGGGGAGCTGTTTTTT. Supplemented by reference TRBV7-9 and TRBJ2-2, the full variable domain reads DTGVSQNPRHKITKRGQNVTFRCDPISEHNRLYWYRQTLGQGPEFLTYFQNEAQLEKSRLLSDRFSAERPKGSFSTLEIQRTEQGDSAMYLCASSSLAGELFFGEGSRLTVL.

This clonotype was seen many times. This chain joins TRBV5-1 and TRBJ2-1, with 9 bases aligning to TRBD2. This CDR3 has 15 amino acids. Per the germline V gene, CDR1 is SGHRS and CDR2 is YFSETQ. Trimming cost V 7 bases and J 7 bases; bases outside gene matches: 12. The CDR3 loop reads CASGGSGRVVNEQFF. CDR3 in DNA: TGCGCCAGCGGGGGTAGCGGGAGAGTTGTAAATGAGCAGTTCTTC.

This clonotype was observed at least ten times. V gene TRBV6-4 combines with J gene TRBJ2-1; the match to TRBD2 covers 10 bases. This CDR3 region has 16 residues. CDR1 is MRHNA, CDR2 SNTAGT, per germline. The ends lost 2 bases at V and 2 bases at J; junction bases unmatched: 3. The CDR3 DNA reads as TGTGCCAGCAGTGACAGCGGACTAGCGGCCTACAATGAGCAGTTCTTC. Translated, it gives CASSDSGLAAYNEQFF.

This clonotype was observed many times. The CDR3 DNA reads as TGCGCCAGCAGTATTTCTAGCGGTCAAGAGACCCAGTACTTC. It encodes CASSISSGQETQYF. The chain combines TRBV4-1 with TRBJ2-5, with TRBD2 matching 7 bases. CDR1 and CDR2 (germline): MGHRA, YSYEKL. The CDR3 is made up of 14 amino acids. The J segment lost 2 bases and the V segment lost 6 bases, leaving 6 bases of the junction unmatched.

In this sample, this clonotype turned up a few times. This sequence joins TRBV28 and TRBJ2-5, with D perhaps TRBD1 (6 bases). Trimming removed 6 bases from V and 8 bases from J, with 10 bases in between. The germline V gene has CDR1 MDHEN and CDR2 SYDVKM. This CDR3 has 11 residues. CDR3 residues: CASSQQGTQYF. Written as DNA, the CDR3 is TGTGCCAGCAGCCAACAGGGAACCCAGTACTTC. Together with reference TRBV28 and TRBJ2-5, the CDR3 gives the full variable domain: DVKVTQSSRYLVKRTGEKVFLECVQDMDHENMFWYRQDPGLGLRLIYFSYDVKMKEKGDIPEGYSVSREKKERFSLILESASTNQTSMYLCASSQQGTQYFGPGTRLLVL.

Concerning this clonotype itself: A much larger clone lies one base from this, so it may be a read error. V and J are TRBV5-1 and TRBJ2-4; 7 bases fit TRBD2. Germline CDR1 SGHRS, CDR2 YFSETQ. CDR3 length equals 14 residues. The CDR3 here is CAGSLGGVENIQYF. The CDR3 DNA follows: TGCGCCGGCAGCTTGGGAGGGGTAGAAAACATTCAGTACTTC. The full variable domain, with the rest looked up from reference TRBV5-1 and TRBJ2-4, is KAGVTQTPRYLIKTRGQQVTLSCSPISGHRSVSWYQQTPGQGLQFLFEYFSETQRNKGNFPGRFSGRQFSNSRSEMNVSTLELGDSALYLCAGSLGGVENIQYFGAGTRLSVL.

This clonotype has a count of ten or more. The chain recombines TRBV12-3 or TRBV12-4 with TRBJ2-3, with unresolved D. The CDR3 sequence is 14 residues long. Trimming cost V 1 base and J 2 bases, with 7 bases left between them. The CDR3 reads CASSLGHYTDTQYF. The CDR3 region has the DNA TGTGCCAGCAGTTTAGGACATTACACAGATACGCAGTATTTT.

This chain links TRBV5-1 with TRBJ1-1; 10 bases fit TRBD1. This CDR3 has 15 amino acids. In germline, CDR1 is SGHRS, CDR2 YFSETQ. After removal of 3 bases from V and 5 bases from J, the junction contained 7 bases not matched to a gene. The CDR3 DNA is TGCGCCAGCAGCTCCCAGCCGGGACAGGGGACTGAAGCTTTCTTT. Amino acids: CASSSQPGQGTEAFF.

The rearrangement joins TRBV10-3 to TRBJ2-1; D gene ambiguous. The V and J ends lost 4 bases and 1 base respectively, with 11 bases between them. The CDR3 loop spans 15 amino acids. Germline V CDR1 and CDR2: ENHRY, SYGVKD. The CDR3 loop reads CAISARLQSYNEQFF. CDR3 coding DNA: TGTGCCATCAGTGCCAGACTCCAGTCCTACAATGAGCAGTTCTTC.

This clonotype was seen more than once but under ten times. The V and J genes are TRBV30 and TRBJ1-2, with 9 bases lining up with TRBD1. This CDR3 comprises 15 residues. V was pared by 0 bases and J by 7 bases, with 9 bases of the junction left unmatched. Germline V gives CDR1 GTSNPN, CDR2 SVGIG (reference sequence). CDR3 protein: CAWSVLDRGGIGYTF. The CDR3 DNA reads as TGTGCCTGGAGTGTGTTGGACAGGGGAGGTATTGGCTACACCTTC.